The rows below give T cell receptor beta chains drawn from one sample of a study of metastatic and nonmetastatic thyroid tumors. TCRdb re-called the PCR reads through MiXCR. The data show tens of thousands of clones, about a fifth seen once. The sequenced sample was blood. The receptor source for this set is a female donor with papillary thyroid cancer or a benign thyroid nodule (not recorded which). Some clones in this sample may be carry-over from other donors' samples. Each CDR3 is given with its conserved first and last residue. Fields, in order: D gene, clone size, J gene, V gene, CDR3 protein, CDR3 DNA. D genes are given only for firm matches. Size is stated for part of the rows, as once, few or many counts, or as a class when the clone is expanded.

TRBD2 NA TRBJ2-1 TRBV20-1 CSARGKSGRADEQFF TGCAGTGCTAGAGGGAAGAGCGGGAGGGCCGATGAGCAGTTCTTC
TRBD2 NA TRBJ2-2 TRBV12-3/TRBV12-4 CASSFQPTSVRSRTGELFF TGTGCCAGCAGTTTCCAGCCGACTAGCGTGAGGTCCCGGACCGGGGAGCTGTTTTTT
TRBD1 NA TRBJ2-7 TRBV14 CASISGGQCGYEQYF TGTGCCAGCATCTCAGGGGGACAGTGTGGGTACGAGCAGTACTTC
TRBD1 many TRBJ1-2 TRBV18 CASSPDGTGLGYTF TGTGCCAGCTCACCCGACGGGACAGGGTTGGGCTACACCTTC
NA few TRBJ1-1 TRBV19 CASTRTPLNTEAFF TGTGCCAGTACCCGGACACCCTTGAACACTGAAGCTTTCTTT
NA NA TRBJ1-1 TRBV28 CASSGLGGRGEAFF TGTGCCAGCAGTGGGCTAGGAGGCCGGGGGGAAGCTTTCTTT
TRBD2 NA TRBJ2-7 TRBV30 CAWSRGGRGGYEQYF TGTGCCTGGAGTCGCGGGGGGAGAGGGGGCTACGAGCAGTACTTC
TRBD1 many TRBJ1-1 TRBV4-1 CASSHPGQLNTEAFF TGCGCCAGCAGCCACCCGGGACAGTTGAACACTGAAGCTTTCTTT
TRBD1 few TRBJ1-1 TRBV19 CASREGGITEAFF TGTGCCAGTAGGGAAGGGGGCATTACTGAAGCTTTCTTT
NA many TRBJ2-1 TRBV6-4 CASSDGSSYNEQFF TGTGCCAGCAGTGACGGTAGCTCCTACAATGAGCAGTTCTTC